This is a list of T cell receptor beta chains from one sample in a study of blood T cell repertoires in COVID-19. Data came from immunoSEQ multiplex PCR; TCRdb stores just in-frame clones and leaves some out. The sample has 200,000 to 250,000 clones; about 85% are singletons. The source material was PBMCs or T cells enriched from blood (not recorded which). These receptors were collected from a man aged 25 to 40 who had recovered from COVID-19. CDR3s include the opening cysteine and the closing phenylalanine or tryptophan. A D gene is named only where the DNA matches it firmly. Size tells how often a clone was seen (once, few, many) or the class of an expanded clone, and some rows leave it out.

v_gene: TRBV11-2; j_gene: TRBJ2-5; abundance: -; d_gene: -; CDR3aa: CASSLFGVQETQYF; CDR3nt: TGTGCCAGCAGCTTGTTCGGGGTTCAAGAGACCCAGTACTTC
v_gene: TRBV4-2; j_gene: TRBJ1-2; abundance: -; d_gene: -; CDR3aa: CASSQDGGKTLEGYTF; CDR3nt: TGTGCCAGCAGCCAAGACGGGGGTAAAACTCTGGAGGGCTACACCTTC
v_gene: TRBV3-1/TRBV3-2; j_gene: TRBJ1-1; abundance: few; d_gene: -; CDR3aa: CASSQTDYTEAFF; CDR3nt: TGTGCCAGCAGCCAAACGGACTACACTGAAGCTTTCTTT
v_gene: TRBV7-9; j_gene: TRBJ2-7; abundance: -; d_gene: TRBD1; CDR3aa: CASSTGQGISYEQYF; CDR3nt: TGTGCCAGCAGCACGGGACAGGGGATCTCCTACGAGCAGTACTTC
v_gene: TRBV28; j_gene: TRBJ1-5; abundance: -; d_gene: -; CDR3aa: CASSVTFRDYSNQPQHF; CDR3nt: TGTGCCAGCAGTGTTACCTTCCGGGACTACAGCAATCAGCCCCAGCATTTT
v_gene: TRBV4-3; j_gene: TRBJ1-3; abundance: -; d_gene: -; CDR3aa: CASSHDRLSGNTIYF; CDR3nt: TGCGCCAGCAGCCACGACAGGCTCTCTGGAAACACCATATATTTT
v_gene: TRBV4-1; j_gene: TRBJ1-5; abundance: -; d_gene: -; CDR3aa: CASSQDGAYGGDQPQHF; CDR3nt: TGCGCCAGCAGCCAAGATGGGGCCTATGGGGGGGATCAGCCCCAGCATTTT
v_gene: TRBV9; j_gene: TRBJ1-1; abundance: -; d_gene: -; CDR3aa: CASSKTGTPIMNTEAFF; CDR3nt: TGTGCCAGCAGCAAGACCGGGACACCGATCATGAACACTGAAGCTTTCTTT
v_gene: TRBV7-8; j_gene: TRBJ1-1; abundance: -; d_gene: TRBD1; CDR3aa: CASSLARQGITLNTEAFF; CDR3nt: TGTGCCAGCAGCTTAGCCCGACAGGGCATCACTCTTAACACTGAAGCTTTCTTT
v_gene: TRBV6-5; j_gene: TRBJ2-3; abundance: -; d_gene: TRBD2; CDR3aa: CASLALAVFWDTQYF; CDR3nt: TGTGCCAGCTTGGCCCTAGCGGTCTTTTGGGATACGCAGTATTTT
v_gene: TRBV28; j_gene: TRBJ2-7; abundance: -; d_gene: TRBD2; CDR3aa: CASSFGLAGSYEQYF; CDR3nt: TGTGCCAGCAGTTTCGGACTAGCGGGCTCCTACGAGCAGTACTTC
v_gene: TRBV18; j_gene: TRBJ1-1; abundance: -; d_gene: -; CDR3aa: CASSPPTDRNTEAFF; CDR3nt: TGTGCCAGCTCACCACCTACGGACAGGAACACTGAAGCTTTCTTT
v_gene: TRBV5-6; j_gene: TRBJ1-5; abundance: -; d_gene: -; CDR3aa: CASSLRGFQPQHF; CDR3nt: TGTGCCAGCAGCTTGAGGGGGTTCCAGCCCCAGCATTTT
v_gene: TRBV29-1; j_gene: TRBJ1-2; abundance: once; d_gene: -; CDR3aa: CSVSENYGYTF; CDR3nt: TGCAGCGTAAGCGAAAACTATGGCTACACCTTC
v_gene: TRBV4-1; j_gene: TRBJ2-7; abundance: -; d_gene: -; CDR3aa: CASSQDRVGTYEQYF; CDR3nt: TGCGCCAGCAGCCAAGATAGAGTCGGTACCTACGAGCAGTACTTC
v_gene: TRBV30; j_gene: TRBJ1-2; abundance: -; d_gene: -; CDR3aa: CAWRDSFINYGYTF; CDR3nt: TGTGCCTGGAGGGACAGCTTTATAAACTATGGCTACACCTTC
v_gene: TRBV7-9; j_gene: TRBJ2-5; abundance: -; d_gene: TRBD2; CDR3aa: CASSLSAGGETQYF; CDR3nt: TGTGCCAGCAGCCTCAGCGCCGGGGGGGAGACCCAGTACTTC